The clone carrying this T cell receptor beta chain was observed a few times. Its specificity is unknown. This record comes from a study of regulatory T cells in long-lasting Graves disease. Background on the study: In persistent Graves' disease, antithyroid drugs had been taken for over 5 years and TSH receptor antibodies stayed positive.

As for time point: persistent/refractory GD, antithyroid drugs over 5 years with positive TRAb. Preparation of the TCR library used RNA extracted from PBMCs. In germline, CDR1 is SQVTM, CDR2 ANQGSEA. V lost 3 bases to trimming and J lost 4 bases; unmatched junction nucleotides: 8. This CDR3 contains 14 residues. According to the study, TCR beta libraries were built with iRepertoire HTBI primers and CDR3-region Arm-PCR. Under the authors' procedure: Identification across samples found more than 55 TRBV and some 15 TRBJ segments. TCRdb re-called the multiplex PCR reads with MiXCR, one entry per CDR3 protein. It is TCRdb's table, rather than the study itself, that gives the V and J calls and clone size. The sample has fewer than 400,000 distinct CDR3 sequences; roughly 20% are singletons. Study conclusions and caveats: Thyroid tissue was not sampled; only peripheral blood was. It was in persistent disease that TRBV28, TRBJ1-2 and TRBJ2-5 were favored.

The sample consisted of peripheral blood mononuclear cells (PBMCs), taken when the disease was refractory, from a patient treated with antithyroid drugs. The receptor was derived from a female donor with Graves disease. The chain recombines TRBV29-1 with TRBJ2-5; TRBD1 agrees at 7 bases. This chain's CDR3 is CSVEGQTRRETQYF. CDR3 in DNA: TGCAGCGTTGAGGGACAGACTCGGAGAGAGACCCAGTACTTC.